A selection of T cell receptor beta chains follows, all from one sample in a study of blood T cell repertoires in COVID-19. The protocol was immunoSEQ multiplex PCR, while the TCRdb copy is restricted to in-frame clones and leaves out a portion. The data show under 40,000 clones, with approximately 91% seen just once and under 8% held by the top ten. The specimen was peripheral blood. These receptors all come from a human donor in a cohort sampled during active COVID-19. CDR3s include the opening cysteine and the closing phenylalanine or tryptophan. Fields, in order: V gene, D gene, J gene, CDR3 protein, CDR3 DNA. D genes are given only for firm matches.

TRBV18,.,TRBJ2-7,CASSPGLGLNYYEQYF,TGTGCCAGCTCACCAGGCCTCGGACTAAACTACTACGAGCAGTACTTC
TRBV4-3,TRBD1,TRBJ1-1,CASSQDRANTEAFF,TGCGCCAGCAGCCAGGACAGGGCGAACACTGAAGCTTTCTTT
TRBV7-2,.,TRBJ1-2,CASSPGGEGLGYTF,TGTGCCAGCAGCCCGGGAGGCGAGGGTTTGGGCTACACCTTC
TRBV6-5,TRBD1,TRBJ2-7,CASSPSGGRVEQYF,TGTGCCAGCAGTCCGTCAGGGGGTAGGGTTGAGCAGTACTTC
TRBV4-1,TRBD1,TRBJ2-3,CASSQGQGAGTDTQYF,TGCGCCAGCAGCCAAGGGCAGGGGGCCGGCACAGATACGCAGTATTTT
TRBV5-1,TRBD1,TRBJ1-3,CASSQTGTGVRNTIYF,TGCGCCAGCAGCCAGACGGGGACAGGGGTACGAAACACCATATATTTT
TRBV7-2,.,TRBJ1-2,CASSLVNGFGYTF,TGTGCCAGCAGCTTAGTCAACGGGTTCGGCTACACCTTC
TRBV4-3,.,TRBJ1-3,CASSQGQGDTIYF,TGCGCCAGCAGCCAAGGGCAGGGTGATACCATATATTTT
TRBV10-3,TRBD1,TRBJ2-7,CAISSPGTGGGEQYF,TGTGCCATCAGTTCACCCGGGACAGGGGGCGGCGAGCAGTACTTC
TRBV6-2/TRBV6-3,.,TRBJ2-7,CASSQLSYEQYF,TGTGCCAGCAGTCAACTCTCCTACGAGCAGTACTTC
TRBV12-3/TRBV12-4,.,TRBJ2-2,CASSIRGELFF,TGTGCCAGCAGCATCAGGGGGGAGCTGTTTTTT
TRBV6-1,.,TRBJ2-1,CASSELDYISYNEQFF,TGTGCCAGCAGTGAGTTGGACTATATTTCCTACAATGAGCAGTTCTTC
TRBV3-1/TRBV3-2,.,TRBJ1-2,CASSQRDSRGGYTF,TGTGCCAGCAGTCAGAGGGACTCCCGGGGGGGCTACACCTTC
TRBV4-2,.,TRBJ1-2,CASSPTDPGSGYTF,TGTGCCAGCAGCCCCACGGACCCGGGGTCTGGCTACACCTTC
TRBV5-8,.,TRBJ2-1,CASSGLPGGDNEQFF,TGTGCCAGCAGCGGACTTCCCGGGGGAGACAATGAGCAGTTCTTC
TRBV28,.,TRBJ2-4,CASSPPENIQYF,TGTGCCAGCAGTCCGCCGGAAAACATTCAGTACTTC
TRBV19,.,TRBJ2-2,CASTSMEGLNTGELFF,TGTGCCAGTACGAGTATGGAGGGGCTTAACACCGGGGAGCTGTTTTTT
TRBV28,.,TRBJ1-2,CASSLLTNYGYTF,TGTGCCAGCAGTCTACTTACTAACTATGGCTACACCTTC
TRBV5-1,TRBD2,TRBJ2-7,CASSSTLAGGPSYEQYF,TGCGCCAGCAGCTCGACCTTAGCGGGGGGGCCCTCCTACGAGCAGTACTTC
TRBV5-1,TRBD2,TRBJ2-3,CASSLVGGRAGDTQYF,TGCGCCAGCAGCTTGGTCGGGGGGAGGGCTGGAGATACGCAGTATTTT